This T cell receptor (beta chain) was profiled in a study of STAT5B mutations in CD4+ large granular lymphocyte leukemia. Findings of the study overall: Main leukemic clonotypes were patient-specific, but more than 20% appeared at low frequency elsewhere.

This was a survey-level run. Here immunoSEQ multiplex PCR was the method, and the copy in TCRdb shows in-frame clones only, minus some. The sample holds just over 25,000 clones, 81% seen once. CDR3 length equals 18 residues. V lost 2 bases to trimming and J lost 0 bases, with 20 bases between them. The germline V gene encodes CDR1 GTSNPN and CDR2 SVGIG (reference sequence). Points on this clone: Its antigen is currently unknown.

V is TRBV30 and J is TRBJ1-5; D is perhaps TRBD1 (6 bases). The material sequenced was CD4+ T cells from blood buffy coats. The receptor was isolated from a human donor in good health. CDR3 protein: CAWSRGTGFTLSNQPQHF. In nucleotides, the CDR3 is TGTGCCTGGAGTCGAGGAACAGGGTTTACCCTTAGCAATCAGCCCCAGCATTTT. The full variable domain, completed using reference TRBV30 and TRBJ1-5, is SQTIHQWPATLVQPVGSPLSLECTVEGTSNPNLYWYRQAAGRGLQLLFYSVGIGQISSEVPQNLSASRPQDRQFILSSKKLLLSDSGFYLCAWSRGTGFTLSNQPQHFGDGTRLSIL.